The following is a T cell receptor (beta chain) sequence with its context. All of the isolated RNA was reverse transcribed, so expressed TCRB transcripts were sequenced. Generated by immunoSEQ multiplex PCR, the TCRdb table keeps only in-frame clones and is missing some. The sample holds roughly 140,000 clones, roughly 48% seen once. CDR1 and CDR2 (germline): SNHLY, FYNNEI. After removal of 8 bases from V and 8 bases from J, the junction contained 5 bases not matched to a gene. The CDR3 has 14 residues. The data were obtained in a study of beta chain features in type 1 diabetes. This chain links TRBV2 with TRBJ2-1; 14 bases agree with TRBD2. The clonotype originates from a man between 18 and 29 years old in good health. The specimen sequenced was Tregs from blood. The CDR3 DNA reads as TGTGCCAGCGGCGGGACTAGCGGGAGTCATGAGCAGTTCTTC. Translated: CASGGTSGSHEQFF.